These 28 T cell receptor beta chains were all obtained from the same sample, sequenced in a study of chemoradiotherapy in HPV16-positive cancers. Produced via immunoSEQ multiplex PCR; TCRdb's table is partial and in-frame only. The table includes around 33,000 clones, more than 85% detected once. The specimen comprised blood, sampled from a patient who underwent chemoradiotherapy. The receptors originated from a human donor with HPV-associated anogenital cancer.

This clone was recorded once. The chain couples TRBV5-6 to TRBJ2-7; D is unclear. Trimming shortened V by 1 base and J by 6 bases, and 17 bases separated the two germline ends. Germline CDR1 SGHDT, CDR2 YYEEEE. This CDR3 has 15 amino acids. The CDR3 nucleotides read TGTGCCAGCAGCTTGTATTCGTTCGAGAAGAGCGAGCAGTACTTC. Its translation: CASSLYSFEKSEQYF.

This chain uses TRBV4-3 with TRBJ1-6; TRBD1 aligns across 7 bases. The CDR3 covers 16 residues. After removal of 2 bases from V and 7 bases from J, the junction contained 8 bases not matched to a gene. Germline V gene sequence: CDR1 LGHNA, CDR2 YSLEER. The CDR3 loop reads CASSQTGVEGNSPLHF. CDR3 sequence (DNA): TGCGCCAGCAGCCAAACAGGGGTAGAAGGAAATTCACCCCTCCACTTT.

CDR3 loop: CASGLARNTEAFF. The CDR3 DNA reads TGTGCTAGTGGTTTGGCCCGGAACACTGAAGCTTTCTTT. J is TRBJ1-1 and V is TRBV12-5; D is unclear. The CDR3 is 13 residues long. Deletions cut 1 base from V and 1 base from J, with 4 bases between. Germline V gene sequence: CDR1 LGHNT, CDR2 FRNRAP.

V and J are TRBV7-8 and TRBJ2-3; D remains unclear. This CDR3 contains 16 residues. Germline CDR1 reads SGHVS; CDR2 reads FQNEAQ. The ends were cut back, 1 base at V and 0 bases at J, with 11 bases in the middle. The CDR3: CASSLGASLSTDTQYF. DNA for the CDR3: TGTGCCAGCAGCTTAGGGGCTAGTTTAAGCACAGATACGCAGTATTTT.

The V gene is TRBV6-6, the J gene TRBJ2-1, with TRBD1 identical over 9 bases. Unmatched junction bases numbered 4, after V lost 8 bases and J lost 2 bases. CDR3 length equals 14 residues. Germline CDR1 is MNHNY and CDR2 is SVGAGI (reference sequence). The CDR3 loop is CASGTGGAYNEQFF. The CDR3 DNA reads TGTGCCAGCGGAACAGGGGGCGCCTACAATGAGCAGTTCTTC.

The rearrangement uses TRBV5-1 and TRBJ1-1, with TRBD1 matching over 8 bases. V lost 1 base to trimming and J lost 7 bases; unmatched junction nucleotides: 6. Per germline, CDR1 SGHRS and CDR2 YFSETQ. The CDR3 consists of 14 residues. For the CDR3, the DNA is TGCGCCAGCAGCTTGCACCAGGGGGCGGGTGAAGCTTTCTTT. It translates to CASSLHQGAGEAFF. Full variable domain (rest looked up from reference TRBV5-1 and TRBJ1-1): KAGVTQTPRYLIKTRGQQVTLSCSPISGHRSVSWYQQTPGQGLQFLFEYFSETQRNKGNFPGRFSGRQFSNSRSEMNVSTLELGDSALYLCASSLHQGAGEAFFGQGTRLTVV.

This clone appeared a single time. CDR3 coding DNA: TGTGCCAGCAGTACGGGACTTCTCCGGATCAATGAGCAGTTCTTC. The encoded protein is CASSTGLLRINEQFF. The rearrangement links TRBV6-6 to TRBJ2-1; the D gene is possibly TRBD2 (6 bases). Germline CDR1 reads MNHNY; CDR2 reads SVGAGI (reference sequence). The V end was cut by 5 bases, the J end by 6 bases, with 17 bases between. The CDR3 has 15 amino acids.

This clone is a singleton in its sample. The chain employs TRBV9 and TRBJ1-1; 9 bases agree with TRBD1. Germline trimming cut 3 bases from V and 1 base from J; bases unmatched to any gene: 10. This CDR3 is 17 amino acids long. Germline-derived CDR1 and CDR2 are SGDLS and YYNGEE. The CDR3 nucleotides are TGTGCCAGCAGCGAACCCCGGGACAGGGAACCGAACACTGAAGCTTTCTTT. The encoded protein is CASSEPRDREPNTEAFF. Full variable domain (rest looked up from reference TRBV9 and TRBJ1-1): DSGVTQTPKHLITATGQRVTLRCSPRSGDLSVYWYQQSLDQGLQFLIQYYNGEERAKGNILERFSAQQFPDLHSELNLSSLELGDSALYFCASSEPRDREPNTEAFFGQGTRLTVV.

This rearrangement joins TRBV6-5 to TRBJ2-7, with D possibly matching TRBD1 (6 bases). V gave up 6 bases and J gave up 2 bases, with 14 bases separating them. The CDR3 is 14 residues long. Germline loops: CDR1 MNHEY, CDR2 SVGAGI. The DNA of the CDR3 is TGTGCCAGCAGCAAAACAGGGACCACCTACGAGCAGTACTTC. Its translation: CASSKTGTTYEQYF.

The chain couples TRBV28 to TRBJ1-2; D is ambiguous. V gave up 7 bases and J gave up 4 bases, with 13 bases separating them. Germline CDR1 MDHEN, CDR2 SYDVKM. The CDR3 has 13 amino acids. Here the CDR3 DNA reads TGTGCCAGCACCGATGACACTTCCTATGGCTACACCTTC. Its protein product is CASTDDTSYGYTF.

The V and J genes are TRBV19 and TRBJ1-6; TRBD1 matches 7 bases. The V gene end was trimmed by 3 bases and the J gene end by 10 bases; junction bases not matched to a gene: 9. Germline CDR1 LNHDA, CDR2 SQIVND (reference sequence). This CDR3 has 15 residues. The CDR3 loop is CASSISTGSQSPLHF. In nucleotides, the CDR3 is TGTGCCAGTAGTATCTCGACAGGGTCGCAGTCACCCCTCCACTTT.

The chain employs TRBV10-3 and TRBJ2-3; possible D gene TRBD2, 6 bases. Germline V gene data show CDR1 as ENHRY and CDR2 as SYGVKD. The CDR3 is 15 amino acids. With 4 bases removed from V and 0 bases from J, the gap between germline ends came to 11 bases. The CDR3 nucleotides read TGTGCCATCAGTGTTCTAGCGCAAAGCACAGATACGCAGTATTTT. Protein product: CAISVLAQSTDTQYF.

The V gene is TRBV7-9, the J gene TRBJ1-1; D not resolved. The CDR3 covers 13 residues. Trimming pared 4 bases from V and 4 bases from J, leaving 10 bases between. Looked up from germline, CDR1 is SEHNR and CDR2 is FQNEAQ (reference sequence). The CDR3 nucleotides read TGTGCCAGCAGCTCCACTCGGGGCACTGAAGCTTTCTTT. It codes for CASSSTRGTEAFF.

This clone was picked up one time. The chain has TRBV28 and TRBJ1-1; no clear D. Trimming took 2 bases from V and 3 from J, leaving 4 bases between them. The CDR3 totals 12 residues. Germline V CDR1 and CDR2: MDHEN, SYDVKM. The CDR3 protein is CASSLQDTEAFF. The DNA for the CDR3 is TGTGCCAGCAGTTTACAGGACACTGAAGCTTTCTTT.

CDR3 sequence reads: CASSLKGRSSYEQYF. The CDR3 DNA reads as TGTGCCAGCAGTTTAAAGGGACGCAGCTCCTACGAGCAGTACTTC. The rearrangement links TRBV27 to TRBJ2-7; D may correspond to TRBD1 or TRBD2 (5 bases each). CDR1 is MNHEY, CDR2 SMNVEV, per germline (reference sequence). The length of the CDR3 is 15 residues. The V end lost 2 bases, the J end lost 0 bases, and 11 bases lay between the germline ends.

The chain is built from TRBV11-3 and TRBJ2-5, with D possibly being TRBD1 (5 bases). Germline values: CDR1 SGHNT, CDR2 YENEEA. V shed 2 bases and J shed 1 base, with 8 bases lying between them. The CDR3 is made up of 14 amino acids. The DNA of the CDR3 is TGTGCCAGCAGCTTAAGCAGGGCCCAAGAGACCCAGTACTTC. This gives the protein CASSLSRAQETQYF.

This clone was observed a handful of times. The J gene is TRBJ1-5, the V gene TRBV6-1; 10 bases are a match to TRBD1. Germline V gene sequence: CDR1 MNHNS, CDR2 SASEGT. This CDR3 comprises 13 residues. The V gene end was trimmed by 8 bases and the J gene end by 6 bases; junction bases not matched to a gene: 4. CDR3: CASDRGQSQPQHF. In nucleotides, the CDR3 is TGTGCCAGCGACAGGGGGCAGAGTCAGCCCCAGCATTTT.

The gene calls are TRBV2 and TRBJ1-5; D call uncertain. The CDR3 is made up of 13 amino acids. Germline loops: CDR1 SNHLY, CDR2 FYNNEI. V was clipped by 4 bases and J by 0 bases, with 4 bases between them. CDR3 nucleotide sequence: TGTGCCAGCAGTGCTAATAGCAATCAGCCCCAGCATTTT. Its translation: CASSANSNQPQHF.

V usage is TRBV2 and J usage is TRBJ1-5, with D possibly TRBD1 on 6 matching bases. The ends were cut back, 5 bases at V and 3 bases at J, with 11 bases in the middle. Per the germline V gene, CDR1 is SNHLY and CDR2 is FYNNEI. The CDR3 is made up of 14 amino acids. The DNA for the CDR3 is TGTGCCAGCAGTTTCGACAGGAACAATCAGCCCCAGCATTTT. It specifies CASSFDRNNQPQHF.

The gene calls are TRBV19 and TRBJ1-4, with D unresolved. The CDR3 runs to 15 residues. Germline assignment: CDR1 LNHDA and CDR2 SQIVND (reference sequence). Trimming took off 7 bases at V and 0 bases at J, with 12 bases between the two ends. The DNA for the CDR3 is TGTGCCAGTAATATGTACCTTGCAACTAATGAAAAACTGTTTTTT. This sequence encodes CASNMYLATNEKLFF.

The chain employs TRBV29-1 and TRBJ2-1; 9 bases agree with TRBD1. The CDR3 sequence is 14 residues long. CDR1 is SQVTM and CDR2 is ANQGSEA in the germline V gene. V was clipped by 6 bases and J by 2 bases; unmatched bases: 5. CDR3: CSVGRTGAYNEQFF. In DNA, the CDR3 is TGCAGCGTCGGAAGGACAGGGGCCTACAATGAGCAGTTCTTC.

This clone appeared a single time. The V gene is TRBV9, the J gene TRBJ2-5; possibly TRBD2 for D (5 bases). The germline V gene encodes CDR1 SGDLS and CDR2 YYNGEE. Trimming shortened V by 0 bases and J by 5 bases, and 14 bases separated the two germline ends. CDR3 length: 15 amino acids. CDR3 in amino acids: CASSVGAAPGETQYF. CDR3 DNA sequence: TGTGCCAGCAGCGTAGGGGCAGCCCCGGGGGAGACCCAGTACTTC.

This chain links TRBV27 with TRBJ2-5, with D perhaps matching TRBD2 (5 bases). CDR1 and CDR2 (germline): MNHEY, SMNVEV (reference sequence). Trimming pared 2 bases from V and 0 bases from J, leaving 13 bases between. The CDR3 length is 16 residues. The CDR3, as DNA: TGTGCCAGCAGTTTAATGGGAGTTACGTACCAAGAGACCCAGTACTTC. Translated, it gives CASSLMGVTYQETQYF.

V and J are TRBV5-6 and TRBJ1-5; tentative D call: TRBD1 (5 bases). The CDR3 contains 13 residues. The V and J ends lost 0 bases and 6 bases respectively, with 7 bases between them. Germline assignment: CDR1 SGHDT and CDR2 YYEEEE. The CDR3 DNA is TGTGCCAGCAGCTTGGGCGGGGGTCAGCCCCAGCATTTT. It is translated as CASSLGGGQPQHF.

In its sample, this clone was seen once. The chain employs TRBV5-5 and TRBJ2-7, with TRBD1 as a possible D gene (6 bases). V was shortened by 2 bases and J by 1 base, with 10 bases between the two germline ends. This CDR3 has 14 residues. The germline V gene encodes CDR1 SGHKS and CDR2 YYEKEE (reference sequence). The CDR3 nucleotides are TGTGCCAGCAGCTTTCTCGACAGGTCCTACGAGCAGTACTTC. The encoded protein is CASSFLDRSYEQYF.

The rearrangement joins TRBV18 to TRBJ1-1, with 8 positions matching TRBD1. The CDR3 is 16 amino acids. Germline loops: CDR1 KGHSH, CDR2 LQKENI. Losses at the gene ends were 0 bases for V and 1 base for J; bases not matched to a gene: 4. This CDR3 reads CASSPPTGVGNTEAFF. The CDR3 DNA follows: TGTGCCAGCTCACCACCGACAGGGGTCGGGAACACTGAAGCTTTCTTT.

The gene calls are TRBV6-1 and TRBJ1-2; the D is unclear. This CDR3 has 11 amino acids. V was pared by 3 bases and J by 8 bases, with 7 bases between. The germline gives CDR1 MNHNS, CDR2 SASEGT. This CDR3 is CASSEYRGYTF. The CDR3 region has the DNA TGTGCCAGCAGTGAGTACAGAGGCTACACCTTC.

The chain recombines TRBV21-1 with TRBJ2-3; TRBD1, the D gene given by the table, was not confirmed from the DNA. TRBV21-1 is a documented pseudogene. The CDR3 has 20 residues. The CDR3 bases are TGTGCCAGCAGCATGGTTGACAGGGCGGAAAAAAGGTCAAGCACAGATACGCAGTATTTT. This translates into CASSMVDRAEKRSSTDTQYF.